Each of the 8 T cell receptor beta chains below was sequenced from the same sample in a study of blood T cell repertoires in COVID-19. Assay used: immunoSEQ multiplex PCR; TCRdb lists only in-frame clones, some missing. The table includes 490,000 or so clones, 70% to 90% detected once. Source material: PBMCs or T cells enriched from blood (not recorded which). The source is an older woman who had recovered from COVID-19.

This chain connects TRBV19 to TRBJ1-1; maybe TRBD1 (6 bases). The CDR3 is 13 residues long. CDR1 and CDR2 from the germline V gene are LNHDA and SQIVND (reference sequence). Trimming removed 7 bases from V and 6 bases from J, with 15 bases in between. The DNA for the CDR3 is TGTGCCAGTAACCCACAGGGAAGGGCTGAAGCTTTCTTT. Encoded protein: CASNPQGRAEAFF.

This chain links TRBV2 with TRBJ1-6; the D gene is possibly TRBD1 (5 bases). V was shortened by 3 bases and J by 7 bases, with 10 bases between the two germline ends. There are 14 residues in the CDR3. CDR1 is SNHLY, CDR2 FYNNEI, per germline. The CDR3 here is CASSEAGPNSPLHF. DNA of the CDR3: TGTGCCAGCAGTGAGGCGGGGCCGAATTCACCCCTCCACTTT.

V and J are TRBV7-8 and TRBJ1-3; 9 positions agree with TRBD1. Germline V CDR1 and CDR2: SGHVS, FQNEAQ. J was trimmed by 0 bases and V by 3 bases; bases with no gene match: 6. This CDR3 region has 17 residues. CDR3 bases: TGTGCCAGCAGCTTTGACAGGGGGGGATTCTCTGGAAACACCATATATTTT. It is translated as CASSFDRGGFSGNTIYF.

V usage is TRBV5-6 and J usage is TRBJ2-3; D not resolved. Germline values: CDR1 SGHDT, CDR2 YYEEEE. The CDR3 extends over 13 amino acids. Trimming took off 4 bases at V and 10 bases at J, with 16 bases between the two ends. The CDR3 here is CASSLAPRSAQYF. The CDR3 DNA sequence: TGTGCCAGCAGCCTCGCCCCCCGGAGTGCGCAGTATTTT.

This rearrangement joins TRBV30 to TRBJ1-6, with no clear D. Per the germline V gene, CDR1 is GTSNPN and CDR2 is SVGIG (reference sequence). The CDR3 runs 13 residues. V dropped 2 bases and J dropped 9 bases, with 11 bases sitting between them. This chain's CDR3 is CAWSLAIGSPLHF. For the CDR3, the DNA is TGTGCCTGGAGTTTAGCCATAGGTTCACCCCTCCACTTT.

J is TRBJ1-3 and V is TRBV7-9; D ambiguous. Germline V gene data show CDR1 as SEHNR and CDR2 as FQNEAQ (reference sequence). The CDR3 extends over 14 amino acids. The germline V and J ends were trimmed by 4 bases and 1 base, with 8 bases remaining between them. CDR3 protein: CASSSPLSGNTIYF. The CDR3 coding sequence is TGTGCCAGCAGCTCCCCATTGTCTGGAAACACCATATATTTT.

V usage is TRBV5-1 and J usage is TRBJ1-1, with D possibly TRBD1 on 6 matching bases. Trimming removed 4 bases from V and 0 bases from J, with 13 bases in between. The CDR3 consists of 15 residues. CDR1 is SGHRS and CDR2 is YFSETQ in the germline V gene. The CDR3 sequence is CASSPTGQVNTEAFF. In DNA form, the CDR3 reads TGCGCCAGCAGCCCCACGGGACAAGTGAACACTGAAGCTTTCTTT.

J is TRBJ1-3 and V is TRBV19; possibly TRBD1 for D (5 bases). Per the germline V gene, CDR1 is LNHDA and CDR2 is SQIVND (reference sequence). The CDR3 contains 16 residues. Trimming removed 5 bases at V and 0 bases at J, with 14 bases between. CDR3 sequence reads: CASSVRESSSGNTIYF. In DNA, the CDR3 is TGTGCCAGTAGTGTCAGGGAATCGAGCTCTGGAAACACCATATATTTT.